Below, one TCR beta chain is given with its context. For sequencing, patients were chosen who had shown expansion of CD8+CD57+ cells by flow cytometry. The sample comes from a study of CD8+CD57+ T cells in acquired aplastic anemia. Genomic DNA, serving as template, underwent TCR beta VDJ and CDR3 profiling. TCRdb processed the reads anew with MiXCR; each CDR3 protein has one entry. The sample includes roughly 220,000 distinct CDR3 sequences, 65% of them seen just once. The V gene's germline CDR1 is SGHTA and CDR2 FQGTGA. The CDR3 runs to 16 residues. The V segment lost 4 bases and the J segment 0 bases; nucleotides outside the gene matches: 6.

The sequenced material came from sorted CD4+, CD8+, or CD8+CD57+ T cells (not recorded which) from PBMCs. The chain combines TRBV7-3 with TRBJ2-3, with 8 bases that match TRBD2. This TCR derives from a human donor with aplastic anemia. The CDR3 region is CASSSSSGRSTDTQYF. The DNA for the CDR3 is TGTGCCAGCAGCTCCTCCAGCGGGAGAAGCACAGATACGCAGTATTTT.